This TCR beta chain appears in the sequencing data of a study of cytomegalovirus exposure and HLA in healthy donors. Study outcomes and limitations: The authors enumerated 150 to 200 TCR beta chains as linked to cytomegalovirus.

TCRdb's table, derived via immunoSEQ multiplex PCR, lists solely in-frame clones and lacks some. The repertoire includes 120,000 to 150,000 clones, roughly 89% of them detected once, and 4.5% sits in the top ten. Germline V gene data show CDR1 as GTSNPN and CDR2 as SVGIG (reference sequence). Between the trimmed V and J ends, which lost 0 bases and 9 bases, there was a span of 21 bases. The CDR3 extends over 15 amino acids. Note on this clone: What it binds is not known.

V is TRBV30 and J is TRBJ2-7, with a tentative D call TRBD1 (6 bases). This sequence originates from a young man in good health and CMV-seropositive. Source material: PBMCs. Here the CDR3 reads CAWSVRSGQLLGQYF. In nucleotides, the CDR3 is TGTGCCTGGAGTGTACGAAGTGGACAGCTATTGGGGCAGTACTTC.